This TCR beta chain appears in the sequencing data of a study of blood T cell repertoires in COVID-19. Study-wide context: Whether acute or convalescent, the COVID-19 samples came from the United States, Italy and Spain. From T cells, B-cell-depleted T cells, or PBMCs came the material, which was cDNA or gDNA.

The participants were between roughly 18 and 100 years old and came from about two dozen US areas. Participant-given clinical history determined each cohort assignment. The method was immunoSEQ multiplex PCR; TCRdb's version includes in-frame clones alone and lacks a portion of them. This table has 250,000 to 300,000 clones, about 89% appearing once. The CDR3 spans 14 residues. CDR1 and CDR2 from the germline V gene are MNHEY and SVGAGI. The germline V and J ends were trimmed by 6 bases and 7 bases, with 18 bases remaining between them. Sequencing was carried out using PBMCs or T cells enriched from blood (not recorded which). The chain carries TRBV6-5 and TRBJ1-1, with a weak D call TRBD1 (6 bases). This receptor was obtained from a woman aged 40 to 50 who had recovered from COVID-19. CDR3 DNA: TGTGCCAGCAGCTCAGGGGCCAGGGCAGGTGAAGCTTTCTTT. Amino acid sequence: CASSSGARAGEAFF.